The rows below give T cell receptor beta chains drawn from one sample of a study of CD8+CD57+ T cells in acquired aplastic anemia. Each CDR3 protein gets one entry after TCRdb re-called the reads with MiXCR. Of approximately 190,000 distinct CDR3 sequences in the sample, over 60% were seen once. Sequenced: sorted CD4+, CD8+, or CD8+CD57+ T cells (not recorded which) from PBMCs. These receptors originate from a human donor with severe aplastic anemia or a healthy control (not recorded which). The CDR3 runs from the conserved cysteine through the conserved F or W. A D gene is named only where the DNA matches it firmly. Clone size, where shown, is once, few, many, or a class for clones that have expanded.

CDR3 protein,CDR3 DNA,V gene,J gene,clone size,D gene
CASSPRALPYEQYF,TGTGCCAGCAGCCCTAGAGCGTTACCCTACGAGCAGTACTTC,TRBV7-6,TRBJ2-7,NA,NA
CASSLEFSRELFF,TGTGCCAGCAGCTTAGAATTTTCCCGGGAGCTGTTTTTT,TRBV7-8,TRBJ2-2,NA,NA
CASGARGSYEQYF,TGTGCCAGTGGTGCACGGGGTTCCTACGAGCAGTACTTC,TRBV19,TRBJ2-7,NA,NA
CASSEYMTAYQETQYF,TGTGCCAGCAGTGAATATATGACAGCGTACCAAGAGACCCAGTACTTC,TRBV25-1,TRBJ2-5,NA,NA
CSARDEGRSSYNSPLHF,TGCAGTGCTAGAGATGAGGGGCGAAGCTCCTATAATTCACCCCTCCACTTT,TRBV20-1,TRBJ1-6,many,NA
CAISAGQGSGREQFF,TGTGCCATCAGTGCTGGACAGGGGTCCGGTCGGGAGCAGTTCTTC,TRBV10-3,TRBJ2-1,NA,TRBD1
CASSGANSYEQYF,TGTGCCTCGTCGGGGGCGAACTCCTACGAGCAGTACTTC,TRBV5-5,TRBJ2-7,NA,NA
CASSQLQGVVREQYF,TGCGCCAGCAGCCAACTACAGGGTGTAGTACGCGAGCAGTACTTC,TRBV4-1,TRBJ2-7,NA,NA
CASSPRFPEQYF,TGTGCCAGCAGCCCCCGTTTCCCCGAGCAGTACTTC,TRBV11-2,TRBJ2-7,many,NA
CASSLVRQIYEQYF,TGTGCCAGCAGCTTGGTTCGGCAGATCTACGAGCAGTACTTC,TRBV5-1,TRBJ2-7,NA,NA
CASSPRTGSGELFF,TGTGCCAGCAGCCCACGGACAGGATCTGGGGAGCTGTTTTTT,TRBV7-2,TRBJ2-2,NA,TRBD1
CASSPRTPHTYNEQFF,TGTGCCAGCAGCCCACGGACTCCACATACCTACAATGAGCAGTTCTTC,TRBV7-9,TRBJ2-1,NA,NA
CSVGGGGGTEAFF,TGCAGCGTTGGAGGCGGGGGGGGCACTGAAGCTTTCTTT,TRBV29-1,TRBJ1-1,NA,NA
CASSVGPQGRGTQYF,TGTGCCAGCAGCGTAGGTCCACAAGGGAGAGGGACCCAGTACTTC,TRBV9,TRBJ2-5,NA,NA
CASLNLGAYEQYF,TGCGCCAGCCTGAACCTTGGGGCCTACGAGCAGTACTTC,TRBV5-1,TRBJ2-7,NA,NA
CSLEGGGSYEQYF,TGCAGCTTGGAAGGGGGGGGCTCCTACGAGCAGTACTTC,TRBV29-1,TRBJ2-7,NA,NA
CASSLEGLPNTEAFF,TGTGCCAGCAGCTTGGAGGGACTTCCGAACACTGAAGCTTTCTTT,TRBV5-6,TRBJ1-1,NA,NA
CSVEPQGETEAFF,TGCAGCGTTGAACCACAGGGGGAGACTGAAGCTTTCTTT,TRBV29-1,TRBJ1-1,few,TRBD1
CASGQGNTEAFF,TGTGCCAGCGGACAGGGGAACACTGAAGCTTTCTTT,TRBV19,TRBJ1-1,few,TRBD1
CASSTSGTREQYF,TGTGCCAGCAGTACCTCCGGGACTCGAGAGCAGTATTTT,TRBV7-2,TRBJ2-3,NA,NA
CASSLLSNTEAFF,TGCGCCAGCAGCTTATTAAGTAACACTGAAGCTTTCTTT,TRBV5-1,TRBJ1-1,NA,NA
CASSPQVGIGDGYTF,TGTGCCAGCAGCCCCCAGGTAGGGATCGGAGATGGCTACACCTTC,TRBV11-2,TRBJ1-2,once,NA
CATSTQGAGELFF,TGTGCCACCAGTACACAGGGTGCCGGGGAGCTGTTTTTT,TRBV24-1,TRBJ2-2,NA,NA
CASSSLLGDTQYF,TGTGCCAGTAGTTCTCTACTAGGAGATACGCAGTATTTT,TRBV19,TRBJ2-3,once,NA
CATSRDPVTNEKLFF,TGTGCCACCAGCAGAGATCCGGTCACGAATGAAAAACTGTTTTTT,TRBV15,TRBJ1-4,NA,NA
CASSTGRDLNEKLFF,TGTGCCAGCAGTACCGGACGGGATCTTAATGAAAAACTGTTTTTT,TRBV28,TRBJ1-4,NA,NA
CASSEVGRGSPLHF,TGCGCCAGCAGTGAGGTGGGCCGTGGGTCACCCCTCCACTTT,TRBV10-2,TRBJ1-6,few,NA
CASSLEMWGYEQYF,TGTGCCAGCAGCTTAGAGATGTGGGGGTACGAGCAGTACTTC,TRBV7-2,TRBJ2-7,NA,NA
CASNERGSYGYTF,TGTGCCAGCAATGAGCGGGGCAGCTATGGCTACACCTTC,TRBV25-1,TRBJ1-2,once,NA
CSAPQTGYWETQYF,TGCAGTGCTCCTCAAACAGGGTATTGGGAGACCCAGTACTTC,TRBV20-1,TRBJ2-5,NA,NA
CASSEAGGSYEQYF,TGTGCCAGCAGTGAAGCGGGGGGTTCCTACGAGCAGTACTTC,TRBV2,TRBJ2-7,NA,NA
CASSDGAQETQYF,TGTGCCAGCAGTGATGGGGCCCAAGAGACCCAGTACTTC,TRBV2,TRBJ2-5,many,NA
CSATLSLAPYEQYF,TGCAGTGCCACCCTCAGTCTAGCACCCTACGAGCAGTACTTC,TRBV20-1,TRBJ2-7,NA,NA
CASSPDRAGGYTF,TGTGCCAGCAGCCCGGACAGGGCCGGTGGCTACACCTTC,TRBV5-4,TRBJ1-2,NA,TRBD1
CASTDTNYGYTF,TGTGCCAGCACGGACACTAACTATGGCTACACCTTC,TRBV6-5,TRBJ1-2,many,NA
CASSGDSYEQYF,TGTGCCAGCAGCGGTGACAGCTACGAGCAGTACTTC,TRBV2,TRBJ2-7,many,NA
CASSLAQRGSPLHF,TGTGCCAGCAGCTTAGCGCAAAGGGGTTCACCCCTCCACTTT,TRBV7-6,TRBJ1-6,few,NA
CASSFGRGNEQYF,TGTGCCAGCAGTTTTGGCAGGGGGAACGAGCAGTACTTC,TRBV2,TRBJ2-7,NA,TRBD1
CAIRTEFYNEQFF,TGTGCCATCCGGACAGAATTCTACAATGAGCAGTTCTTC,TRBV10-3,TRBJ2-1,once,NA
CSARAPGTPNEKLFF,TGCAGTGCTAGAGCCCCTGGGACACCTAATGAAAAACTGTTTTTT,TRBV20-1,TRBJ1-4,NA,NA
CASSPSYADTQYF,TGTGCCAGCAGCCCGAGTTACGCGGATACGCAGTATTTT,TRBV7-2,TRBJ2-3,NA,NA
CASSPRQGATEAFF,TGTGCCAGCAGCCCAAGACAGGGGGCGACTGAAGCTTTCTTT,TRBV7-6,TRBJ1-1,NA,TRBD1
CSVELASGRVYEQYF,TGCAGCGTTGAATTAGCTAGCGGGAGAGTATACGAGCAGTACTTC,TRBV29-1,TRBJ2-7,NA,TRBD2
CASYPRGYRRYSNQPQHF,TGTGCCAGCTACCCCAGGGGGTACCGGCGGTATAGCAATCAGCCCCAGCATTTT,TRBV7-9,TRBJ1-5,NA,TRBD1
CSASEGLVMVYEQYF,TGCAGTGCTAGCGAAGGACTGGTAATGGTGTACGAGCAGTACTTC,TRBV20-1,TRBJ2-7,NA,NA
CASNGGGQDRAYEQYF,TGCGCCAGCAATGGGGGGGGCCAAGACAGGGCGTACGAGCAGTACTTC,TRBV6-1,TRBJ2-7,NA,NA
CSVPSLRSYNEQFF,TGCAGCGTGCCCAGTCTAAGATCCTACAATGAGCAGTTCTTC,TRBV29-1,TRBJ2-1,NA,NA
CASSLGQGAFGQFF,TGTGCCAGCAGCCTAGGACAGGGGGCTTTTGGGCAGTTCTTC,TRBV14,TRBJ2-1,once,TRBD1
CASSYPIPTGNSYEQYF,TGTGCCAGCAGTTACCCCATTCCGACAGGGAACTCCTACGAGCAGTACTTC,TRBV6-2/TRBV6-3,TRBJ2-7,NA,TRBD1
CASNLVDQGAISQETQYF,TGTGCCAGCAACCTCGTCGACCAGGGGGCGATCAGCCAAGAGACCCAGTACTTC,TRBV7-9,TRBJ2-5,many,TRBD1
CASSITGQKSPLHF,TGTGCCAGTAGTATCACAGGGCAAAAGTCACCCCTCCACTTT,TRBV19,TRBJ1-6,NA,NA
CASRWGGTNTEAFF,TGTGCCAGCAGGTGGGGAGGTACGAACACTGAAGCTTTCTTT,TRBV6-6,TRBJ1-1,NA,NA
CASSLGTGGETQYF,TGCGCCAGCAGCTTAGGGACAGGGGGAGAGACCCAGTACTTC,TRBV5-1,TRBJ2-5,few,TRBD1
CASSTQGSTEAFF,TGTGCCAGCTCCACACAAGGGTCCACTGAAGCTTTCTTT,TRBV7-9,TRBJ1-1,NA,NA
CASSLDGGLSTEAFF,TGCGCCAGCAGCTTGGATGGGGGATTGTCCACTGAAGCTTTCTTT,TRBV5-1,TRBJ1-1,many,NA
CASSDPGGGGLQETQYF,TGTGCCAGCAGCGACCCGGGGGGCGGGGGGCTCCAAGAGACCCAGTACTTC,TRBV2,TRBJ2-5,many,TRBD2
CASSVTSQRGTQYF,TGTGCCAGCAGCGTGACTAGCCAACGAGGTACGCAGTATTTT,TRBV9,TRBJ2-3,once,TRBD2
CASSTDRRGIYGYTF,TGTGCCAGTAGTACCGATAGGCGGGGAATCTATGGCTACACCTTC,TRBV19,TRBJ1-2,NA,NA